This T cell receptor (beta chain) was sequenced in a study of T-cell reconstitution after alpha-beta-depleted transplantation in children. A TCRbeta library incorporating unique molecular identifiers was prepared. TCRdb itself ran the PCR reads through MiXCR, one entry per CDR3 protein. The sample holds over 450,000 distinct CDR3 sequences, about 10% seen once. The CDR3 totals 15 residues. Germline V gene data show CDR1 as SGHDN and CDR2 as FVKESK. J lost 9 bases, V lost 4 bases, and 9 bases had no gene match. The sample holds many counts of this clonotype. The sequenced sample was PBMCs, obtained before TCRalphabeta/CD19-depleted stem cell transplant. The source of this sequence is a child younger than 10 with inherited bone marrow failure, due to receive a stem cell transplant. This chain uses TRBV14 with TRBJ2-4, with 10 bases aligning to TRBD1. The CDR3 reads CASSPSGTGEAIQYF. The CDR3 DNA reads as TGTGCCAGCAGCCCCTCCGGGACAGGGGAGGCCATTCAGTACTTC.